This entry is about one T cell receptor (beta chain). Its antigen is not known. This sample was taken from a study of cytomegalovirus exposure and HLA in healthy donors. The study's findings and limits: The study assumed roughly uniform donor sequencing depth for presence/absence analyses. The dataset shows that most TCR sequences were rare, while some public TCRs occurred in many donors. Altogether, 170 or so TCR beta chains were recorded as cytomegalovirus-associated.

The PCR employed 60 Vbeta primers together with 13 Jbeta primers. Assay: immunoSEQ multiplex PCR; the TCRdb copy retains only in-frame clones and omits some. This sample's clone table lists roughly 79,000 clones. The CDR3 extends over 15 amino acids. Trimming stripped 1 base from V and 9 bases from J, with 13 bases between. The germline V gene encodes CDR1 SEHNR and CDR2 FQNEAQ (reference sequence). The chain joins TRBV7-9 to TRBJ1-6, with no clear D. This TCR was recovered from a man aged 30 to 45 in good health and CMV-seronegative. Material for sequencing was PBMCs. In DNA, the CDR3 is TGTGCCAGCAGCTTAGGGGAGGGTCCGTCTTCACCCCTCCACTTT. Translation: CASSLGEGPSSPLHF.